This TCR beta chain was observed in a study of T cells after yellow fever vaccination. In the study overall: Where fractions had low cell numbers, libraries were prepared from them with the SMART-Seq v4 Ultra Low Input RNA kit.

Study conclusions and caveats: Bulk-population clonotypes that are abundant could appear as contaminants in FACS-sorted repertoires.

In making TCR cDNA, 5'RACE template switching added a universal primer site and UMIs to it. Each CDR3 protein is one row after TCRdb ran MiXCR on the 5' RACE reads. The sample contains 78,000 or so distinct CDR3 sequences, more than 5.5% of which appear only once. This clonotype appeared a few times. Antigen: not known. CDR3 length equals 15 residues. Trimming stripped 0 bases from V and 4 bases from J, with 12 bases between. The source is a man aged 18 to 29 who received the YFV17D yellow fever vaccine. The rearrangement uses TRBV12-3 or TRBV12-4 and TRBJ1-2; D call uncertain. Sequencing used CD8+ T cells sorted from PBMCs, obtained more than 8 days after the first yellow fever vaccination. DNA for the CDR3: TGTGCCAGCAGTTTAGCAGTTTCGGTCGGCTATGGCTACACCTTC. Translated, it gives CASSLAVSVGYGYTF.